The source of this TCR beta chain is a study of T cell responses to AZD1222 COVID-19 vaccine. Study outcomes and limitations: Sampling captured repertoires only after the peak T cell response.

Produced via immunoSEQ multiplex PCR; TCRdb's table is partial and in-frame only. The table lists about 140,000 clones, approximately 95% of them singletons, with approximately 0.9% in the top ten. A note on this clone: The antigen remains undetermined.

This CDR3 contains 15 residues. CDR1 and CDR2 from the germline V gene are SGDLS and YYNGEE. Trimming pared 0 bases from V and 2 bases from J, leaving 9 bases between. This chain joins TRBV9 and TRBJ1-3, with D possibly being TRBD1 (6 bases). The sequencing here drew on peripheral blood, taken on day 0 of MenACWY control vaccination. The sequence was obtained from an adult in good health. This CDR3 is CASSVGQGPGNTIYF. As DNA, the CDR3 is TGTGCCAGCAGCGTAGGCCAGGGGCCTGGAAACACCATATATTTT.